This TCR beta chain is drawn from a study of T-cell reconstitution after alpha-beta-depleted transplantation in children (dated by TCRdb to the mid-2010s). Background for the entire study: The study quantitatively tracked T-cell immune reconstitution after TCRalphabeta/CD19-depleted allogeneic hematopoietic cell transplantation in children using TCR repertoire profiling.

The treatment or condition label of this sample denotes: allogeneic hematopoietic cell transplantation with graft depleted of TCRalphabeta T cells and CD19 B cells. The transplant recipients were children given TCRalphabeta/CD19-depleted allogeneic hematopoietic cell grafts. The protocol used for the library was PCR. TCRdb shows the sequencer as Illumina HiSeq 2500. To normalize quantification of the TCRbeta repertoire, the TCR libraries were built with molecular barcoding that relied on unique molecular identifiers. Starting from the raw public reads, TCRdb applied fastp trimming at Q25, assembled clones with MiXCR and retained in-frame beta chains. Under each unique CDR3 protein, matching rows form one entry showing the most common genes and DNA. The sample table shows fewer than 550,000 distinct CDR3 sequences, and roughly 10% are seen once. 13% to 15% of the sample goes to the ten largest clones.

After removal of 6 bases from V and 5 bases from J, the junction retains 11 bases not matched to a gene. The CDR3 sequence holds 17 residues, the cysteine and phenylalanine included. The CDR3 DNA has 51 bases and is translated from base 1. This clonotype was counted many times. Its binding antigen is unknown. No per-base quality is available; no much larger clone lies one base away. The study at large found these results: In some patients, high TCRbeta diversity at day 60 was attributed to recipient T cells and intrathymic progenitors that had survived conditioning. The apparently early recovery of alphabetaT-cell counts about two months after transplant reportedly depended on only several hundred rapidly expanded clones that came from non-depleted graft cells. Hyperexpanded clone frequencies declined over subsequent months; after one year, T-cell counts and TCRbeta diversity were mostly attributed to newly produced T cells.

Sequences were derived from PBMCs, mostly from graft donor cells, sampled 180 days after TCRalphabeta/CD19-depleted stem cell transplant. This receptor was identified in a female patient aged 2 to 10 who had a stem cell transplant for aplastic anemia, so the T cells may come from the graft donor. The chain is made from TRBV12-3 or TRBV12-4 and TRBJ2-2; 11 central bases correspond to TRBD2. CDR3 loop: CASSPLTSGRLTGELFF. The DNA sequence is as follows: TGTGCCAGCAGCCCTTTAACTAGCGGGAGATTGACCGGGGAGCTGTTTTTT.